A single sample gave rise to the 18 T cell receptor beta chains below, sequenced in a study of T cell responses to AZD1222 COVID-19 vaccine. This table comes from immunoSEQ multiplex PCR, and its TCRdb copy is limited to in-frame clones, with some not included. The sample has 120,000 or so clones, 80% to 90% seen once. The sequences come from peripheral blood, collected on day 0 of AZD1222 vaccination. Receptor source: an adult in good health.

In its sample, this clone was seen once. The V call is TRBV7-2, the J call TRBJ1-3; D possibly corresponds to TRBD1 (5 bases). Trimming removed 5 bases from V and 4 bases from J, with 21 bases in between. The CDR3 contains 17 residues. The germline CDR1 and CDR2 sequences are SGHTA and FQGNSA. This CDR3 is CASSPPGGVKAGNTIYF. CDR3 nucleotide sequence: TGTGCCAGCAGCCCCCCCGGGGGGGTTAAAGCCGGAAACACCATATATTTT.

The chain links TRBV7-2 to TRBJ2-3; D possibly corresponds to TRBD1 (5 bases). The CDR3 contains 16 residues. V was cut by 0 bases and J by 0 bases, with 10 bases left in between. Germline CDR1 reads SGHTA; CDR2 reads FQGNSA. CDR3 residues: CASSLAARASTDTQYF. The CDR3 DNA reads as TGTGCCAGCAGCTTAGCCGCCAGGGCTAGCACAGATACGCAGTATTTT.

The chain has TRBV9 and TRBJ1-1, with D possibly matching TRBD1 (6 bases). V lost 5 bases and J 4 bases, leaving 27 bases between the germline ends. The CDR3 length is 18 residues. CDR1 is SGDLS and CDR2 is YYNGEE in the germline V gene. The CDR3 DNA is TGTGCCAGCAGAGCCTTCAACCCTTCGGGGGCAAGATTCACTGAAGCTTTCTTT. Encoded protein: CASRAFNPSGARFTEAFF.

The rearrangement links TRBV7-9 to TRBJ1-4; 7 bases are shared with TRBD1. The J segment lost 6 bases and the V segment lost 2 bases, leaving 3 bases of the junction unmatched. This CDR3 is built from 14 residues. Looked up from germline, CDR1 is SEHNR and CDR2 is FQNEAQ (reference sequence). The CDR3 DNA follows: TGTGCCAGCAGCTTAAGAGGGGGCGATGAAAAACTGTTTTTT. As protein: CASSLRGGDEKLFF.

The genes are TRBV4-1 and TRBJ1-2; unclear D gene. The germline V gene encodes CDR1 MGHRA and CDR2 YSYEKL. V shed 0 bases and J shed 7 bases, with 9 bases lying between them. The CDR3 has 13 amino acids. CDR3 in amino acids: CASSQDSPGGYTF. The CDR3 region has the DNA TGCGCCAGCAGCCAAGATTCACCAGGTGGCTACACCTTC.

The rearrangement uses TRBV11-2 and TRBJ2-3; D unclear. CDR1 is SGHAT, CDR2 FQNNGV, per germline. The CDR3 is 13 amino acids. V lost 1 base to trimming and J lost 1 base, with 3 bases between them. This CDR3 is CASSLAGTDTQYF. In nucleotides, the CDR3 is TGTGCCAGCAGCTTAGCGGGCACAGATACGCAGTATTTT.

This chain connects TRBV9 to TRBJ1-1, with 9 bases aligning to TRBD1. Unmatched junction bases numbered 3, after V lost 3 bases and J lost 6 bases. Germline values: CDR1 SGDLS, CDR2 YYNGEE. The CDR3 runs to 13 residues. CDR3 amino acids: CASSARQGAEAFF. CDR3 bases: TGTGCCAGCAGCGCTAGACAGGGGGCTGAAGCTTTCTTT.

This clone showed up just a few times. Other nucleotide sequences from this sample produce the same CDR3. For the CDR3, the DNA is TGTGCCAGCAGTCTAGCGGGGGGTTTATCCGGGGAGCTGTTTTTT. Translating it yields CASSLAGGLSGELFF. J is TRBJ2-2 and V is TRBV6-5, with 11 nucleotides matching TRBD2. The V gene end was trimmed by 5 bases and the J gene end by 6 bases; junction bases not matched to a gene: 5. The CDR3 sequence is 15 residues long. Germline assignment: CDR1 MNHEY and CDR2 SVGAGI.

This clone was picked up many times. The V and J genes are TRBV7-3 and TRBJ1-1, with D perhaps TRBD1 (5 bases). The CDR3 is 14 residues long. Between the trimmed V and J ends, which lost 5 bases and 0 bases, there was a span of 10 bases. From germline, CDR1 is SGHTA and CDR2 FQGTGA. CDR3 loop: CASSKQGMNTEAFF. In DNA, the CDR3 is TGTGCCAGCAGCAAGCAGGGTATGAACACTGAAGCTTTCTTT.

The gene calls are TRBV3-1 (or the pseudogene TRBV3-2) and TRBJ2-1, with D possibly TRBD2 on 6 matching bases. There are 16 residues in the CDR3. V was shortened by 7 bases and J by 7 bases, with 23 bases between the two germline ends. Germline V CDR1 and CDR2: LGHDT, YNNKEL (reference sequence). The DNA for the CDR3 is TGTGCCAGCACACCCGGGGGACCGATGTCGCGGAATGAGCAGTTCTTC. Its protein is CASTPGGPMSRNEQFF.

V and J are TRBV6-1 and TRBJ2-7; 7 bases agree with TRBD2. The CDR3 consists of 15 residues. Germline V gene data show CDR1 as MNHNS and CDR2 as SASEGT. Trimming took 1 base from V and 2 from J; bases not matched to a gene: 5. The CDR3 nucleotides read TGTGCCAGCAGTGAAGTGGGAGGGGTCACCTACGAGCAGTACTTC. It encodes CASSEVGGVTYEQYF.

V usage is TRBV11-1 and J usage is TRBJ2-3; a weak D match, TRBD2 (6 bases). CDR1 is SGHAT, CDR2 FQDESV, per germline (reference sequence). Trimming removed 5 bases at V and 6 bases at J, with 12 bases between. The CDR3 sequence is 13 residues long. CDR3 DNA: TGTGCCAGCAGCACAATCGGAGGGGATACGCAGTATTTT. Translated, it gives CASSTIGGDTQYF. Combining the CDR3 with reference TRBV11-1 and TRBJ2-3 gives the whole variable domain EAEVAQSPRYKITEKSQAVAFWCDPISGHATLYWYRQILGQGPELLVQFQDESVVDDSQLPKDRFSAERLKGVDSTLKIQPAELGDSAMYLCASSTIGGDTQYFGPGTRLTVL.

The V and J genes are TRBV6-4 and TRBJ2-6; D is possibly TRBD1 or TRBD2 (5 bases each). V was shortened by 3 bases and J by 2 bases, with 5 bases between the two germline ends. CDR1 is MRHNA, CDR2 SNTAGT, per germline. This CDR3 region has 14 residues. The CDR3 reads CASSEGAGANVLTF. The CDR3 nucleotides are TGTGCCAGCAGTGAGGGGGCTGGGGCCAACGTCCTGACTTTC.

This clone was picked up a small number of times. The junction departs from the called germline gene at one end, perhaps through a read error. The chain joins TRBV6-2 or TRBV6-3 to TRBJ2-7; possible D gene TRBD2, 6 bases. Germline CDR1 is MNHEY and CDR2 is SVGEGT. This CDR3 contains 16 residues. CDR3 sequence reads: CASSIRRGSTNYEEYF. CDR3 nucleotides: TGTGCCAGCAGTATTAGGCGGGGTTCAACAAATTACGAGGAGTACTTC.

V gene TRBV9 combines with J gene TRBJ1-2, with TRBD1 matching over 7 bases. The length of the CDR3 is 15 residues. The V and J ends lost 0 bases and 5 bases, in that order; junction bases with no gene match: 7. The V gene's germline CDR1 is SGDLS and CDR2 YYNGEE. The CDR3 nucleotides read TGTGCCAGCAGCGTAGAGGGGCAGGGGGGATATGGCTACACCTTC. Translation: CASSVEGQGGYGYTF.

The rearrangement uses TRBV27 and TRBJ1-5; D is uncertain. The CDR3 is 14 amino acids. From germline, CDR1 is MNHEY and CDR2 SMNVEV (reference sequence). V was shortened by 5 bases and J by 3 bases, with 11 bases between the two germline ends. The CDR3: CASSLRETNQPQHF. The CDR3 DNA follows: TGTGCCAGCAGTCTCCGGGAAACCAATCAGCCCCAGCATTTT.

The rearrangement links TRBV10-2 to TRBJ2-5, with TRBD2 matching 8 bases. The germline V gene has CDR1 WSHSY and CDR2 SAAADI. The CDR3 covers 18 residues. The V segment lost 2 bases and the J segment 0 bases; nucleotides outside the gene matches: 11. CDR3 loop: CASSEPRPLADDQETQYF. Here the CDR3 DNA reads TGCGCCAGCAGTGAGCCTCGCCCACTAGCGGACGACCAAGAGACCCAGTACTTC.

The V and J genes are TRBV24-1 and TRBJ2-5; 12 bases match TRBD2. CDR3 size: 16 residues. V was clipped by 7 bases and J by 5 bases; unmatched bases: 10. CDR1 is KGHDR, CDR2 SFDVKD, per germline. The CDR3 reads CATSQLGLAGGETQYF. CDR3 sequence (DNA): TGTGCCACCAGCCAATTAGGCCTAGCGGGAGGGGAGACCCAGTACTTC.